This T cell receptor (beta chain) is from a study of T cells in Graves' hyperthyroidism and ophthalmopathy. Study details: Pretreatment peripheral blood was obtained at initial diagnosis.

V was clipped by 6 bases and J by 2 bases, with 13 bases between them. This CDR3 has 14 residues. This clonotype was detected ten times or more. Researchers defined stable Graves' hyperthyroidism as no ophthalmopathy progression within 18 months. Diagnosing involved the use of clinical symptoms, serum thyroxine and TRAb, thyroid ultrasound and orbital computed tomography. RNA transcripts gave rise to amplified TCR beta CDR3 regions. The TCR CDR3 first-round RT-PCR relied on the HTBI primer set. TCRdb itself ran the multiplex PCR reads through MiXCR, one entry per CDR3 protein. The table has hundreds of thousands of distinct CDR3 sequences, about a sixth seen once; the top ten hold about 7.7%.

The J gene is TRBJ1-2, the V gene TRBV12-3 or TRBV12-4; D unclear. The material sequenced was blood. The sequence came from a woman aged 18-30 years with Graves' hyperthyroidism. CDR3 nucleotides: TGTGCCAGCAGGGCCAGTCAAGAAAACTATGGCTACACCTTC. Translation gives CASRASQENYGYTF.